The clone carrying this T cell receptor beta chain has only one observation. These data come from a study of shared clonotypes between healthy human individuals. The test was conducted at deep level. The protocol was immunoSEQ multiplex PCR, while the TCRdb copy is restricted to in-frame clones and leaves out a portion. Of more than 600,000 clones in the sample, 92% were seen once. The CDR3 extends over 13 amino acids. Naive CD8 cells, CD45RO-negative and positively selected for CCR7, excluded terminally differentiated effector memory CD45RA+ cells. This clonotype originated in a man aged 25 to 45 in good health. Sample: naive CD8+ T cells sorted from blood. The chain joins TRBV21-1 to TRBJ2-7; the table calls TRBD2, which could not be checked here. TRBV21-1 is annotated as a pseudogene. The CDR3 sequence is CASSSRRVDEQYF. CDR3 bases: TGTGCCAGCAGCTCTAGGCGAGTGGACGAGCAGTACTTC.